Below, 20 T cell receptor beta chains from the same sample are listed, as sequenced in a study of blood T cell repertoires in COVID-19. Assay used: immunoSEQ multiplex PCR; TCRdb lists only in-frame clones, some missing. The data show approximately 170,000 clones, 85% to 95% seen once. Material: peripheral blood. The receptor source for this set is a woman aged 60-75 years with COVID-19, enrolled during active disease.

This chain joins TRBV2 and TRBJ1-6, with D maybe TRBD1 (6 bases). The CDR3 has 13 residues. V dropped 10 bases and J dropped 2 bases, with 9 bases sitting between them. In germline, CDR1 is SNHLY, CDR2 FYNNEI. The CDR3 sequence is CATGQTYNSPLHF. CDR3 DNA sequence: TGTGCCACCGGACAGACCTATAATTCACCCCTCCACTTT. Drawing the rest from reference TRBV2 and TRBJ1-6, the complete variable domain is EPEVTQTPSHQVTQMGQEVILRCVPISNHLYFYWYRQILGQKVEFLVSFYNNEISEKSEIFDDQFSVERPDGSNFTLKIRSTKLEDSAMYFCATGQTYNSPLHFGNGTRLTVT.

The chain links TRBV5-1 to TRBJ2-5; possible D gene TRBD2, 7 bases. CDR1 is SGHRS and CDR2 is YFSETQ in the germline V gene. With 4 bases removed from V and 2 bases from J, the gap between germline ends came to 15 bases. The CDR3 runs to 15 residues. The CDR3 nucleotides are TGCGCCAGCAGCCATCTAGGGGGGGAGCAAGAGACCCAGTACTTC. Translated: CASSHLGGEQETQYF.

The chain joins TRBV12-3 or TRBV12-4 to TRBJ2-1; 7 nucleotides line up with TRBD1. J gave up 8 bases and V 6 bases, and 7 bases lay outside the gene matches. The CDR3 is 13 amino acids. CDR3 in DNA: TGTGCCAGCAGGGAGACAGGGTTGGATGAGCAGTTCTTC. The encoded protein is CASRETGLDEQFF.

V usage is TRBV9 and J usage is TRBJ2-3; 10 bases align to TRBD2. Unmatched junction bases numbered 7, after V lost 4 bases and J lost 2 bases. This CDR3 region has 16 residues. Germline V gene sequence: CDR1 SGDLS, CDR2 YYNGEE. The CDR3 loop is CASSKTSGDFTDTQYF. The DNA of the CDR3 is TGTGCCAGCAGCAAAACTAGCGGGGATTTCACAGATACGCAGTATTTT.

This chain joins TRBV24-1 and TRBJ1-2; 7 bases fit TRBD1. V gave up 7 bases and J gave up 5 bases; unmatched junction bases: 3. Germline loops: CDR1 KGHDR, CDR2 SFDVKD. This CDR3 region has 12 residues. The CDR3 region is CATSKTGYGYTF. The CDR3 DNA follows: TGTGCCACCAGCAAGACAGGGTATGGCTACACCTTC.

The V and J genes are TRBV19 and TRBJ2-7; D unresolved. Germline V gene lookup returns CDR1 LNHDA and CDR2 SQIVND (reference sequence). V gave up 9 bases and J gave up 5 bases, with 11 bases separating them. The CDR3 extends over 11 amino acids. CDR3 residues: CASSAGDEQYF. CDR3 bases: TGTGCCAGCTCTGCAGGTGACGAGCAGTACTTC.

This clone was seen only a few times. CDR3 nucleotides: TGTGCCAGCAGCCTACGGACTAGCGGGCCCCAAGATACGCAGTATTTT. Translation: CASSLRTSGPQDTQYF. The V call is TRBV3-1 (or the pseudogene TRBV3-2), the J call TRBJ2-3; 11 bases are shared with TRBD2. From germline, CDR1 is LGHDT and CDR2 YNNKEL (reference sequence). The CDR3 is made up of 16 amino acids. With 4 bases clipped from V and 5 bases from J, the junction kept 8 bases outside the gene matches.

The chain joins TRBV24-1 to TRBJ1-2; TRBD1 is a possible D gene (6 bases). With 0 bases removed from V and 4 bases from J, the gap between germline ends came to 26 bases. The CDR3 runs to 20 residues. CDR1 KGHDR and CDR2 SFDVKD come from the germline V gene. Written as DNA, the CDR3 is TGTGCCACCAGTGATTTGCGCCCGGTGATATCAGGGGCCGGAGTCTATGGCTACACCTTC. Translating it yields CATSDLRPVISGAGVYGYTF.

Here the CDR3 reads CASNSPGQGTDTQYF. CDR3 DNA sequence: TGTGCCAGCAACTCCCCGGGACAGGGGACAGATACGCAGTATTTT. The chain links TRBV7-6 to TRBJ2-3, with 10 nucleotides matching TRBD1. Trimming took 7 bases from V and 3 from J; bases not matched to a gene: 7. This CDR3 region has 15 residues. CDR1 is SGHVS and CDR2 is FNYEAQ in the germline V gene. Filled out from reference TRBV7-6 and TRBJ2-3, the complete variable domain reads GAGVSQSPRYKVTKRGQDVALRCDPISGHVSLYWYRQALGQGPEFLTYFNYEAQQDKSGLPNDRFSAERPEGSISTLTIQRTEQRDSAMYRCASNSPGQGTDTQYFGPGTRLTVL.

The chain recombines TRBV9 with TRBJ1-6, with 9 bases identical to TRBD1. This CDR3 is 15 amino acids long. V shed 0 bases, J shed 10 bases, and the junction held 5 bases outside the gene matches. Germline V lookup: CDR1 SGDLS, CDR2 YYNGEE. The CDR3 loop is CASSVGDRVTSPLHF. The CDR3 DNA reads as TGTGCCAGCAGCGTAGGGGACAGGGTCACCTCACCCCTCCACTTT.

CDR3 DNA: TGCGCCAGCAGCCCGGGACAGGTGAACACTGAAGCTTTCTTT. Its translation is CASSPGQVNTEAFF. This chain uses TRBV4-1 with TRBJ1-1; TRBD1 matches at 8 bases. CDR1 MGHRA and CDR2 YSYEKL come from the germline V gene. CDR3 length: 14 residues. Trimming removed 4 bases from V and 0 bases from J; junction bases left unmatched: 1.

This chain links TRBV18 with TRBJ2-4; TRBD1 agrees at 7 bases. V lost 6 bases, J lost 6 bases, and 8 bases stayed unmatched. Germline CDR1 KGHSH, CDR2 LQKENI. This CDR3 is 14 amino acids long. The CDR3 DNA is TGTGCCAGCTCGGCAGGGGGAAGCAGAAACATTCAGTACTTC. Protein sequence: CASSAGGSRNIQYF.

The DNA of the CDR3 is TGCAGCGTGACAGATATGGGTTTCGAGCAGTACTTC. Translation: CSVTDMGFEQYF. The gene calls are TRBV29-1 and TRBJ2-7; perhaps TRBD1 as D (5 bases). Germline V gene data show CDR1 as SQVTM and CDR2 as ANQGSEA. The CDR3 is 12 residues long. V was cut by 6 bases and J by 6 bases, with 15 bases left in between.

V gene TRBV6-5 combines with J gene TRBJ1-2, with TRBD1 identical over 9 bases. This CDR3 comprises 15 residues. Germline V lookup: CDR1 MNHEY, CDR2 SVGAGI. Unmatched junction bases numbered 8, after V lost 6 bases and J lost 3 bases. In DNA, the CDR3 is TGTGCCAGCAGACTACAGGGGGCAAACTACTATGGCTACACCTTC. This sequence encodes CASRLQGANYYGYTF.

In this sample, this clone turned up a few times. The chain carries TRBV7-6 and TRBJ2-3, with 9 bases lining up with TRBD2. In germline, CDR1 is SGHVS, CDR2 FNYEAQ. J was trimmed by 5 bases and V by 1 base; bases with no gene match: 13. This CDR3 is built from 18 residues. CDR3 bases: TGTGCCAGCAGCTTAGAACTGCAGGCGGGGGGGCCAGGAGATACGCAGTATTTT. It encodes CASSLELQAGGPGDTQYF.

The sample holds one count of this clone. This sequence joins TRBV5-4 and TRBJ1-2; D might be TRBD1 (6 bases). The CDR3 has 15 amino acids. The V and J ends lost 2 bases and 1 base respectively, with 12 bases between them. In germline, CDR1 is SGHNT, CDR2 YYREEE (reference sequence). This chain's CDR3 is CASSFGGRNNYGYTF. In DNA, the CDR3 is TGTGCCAGCAGCTTTGGGGGCCGGAATAACTATGGCTACACCTTC.

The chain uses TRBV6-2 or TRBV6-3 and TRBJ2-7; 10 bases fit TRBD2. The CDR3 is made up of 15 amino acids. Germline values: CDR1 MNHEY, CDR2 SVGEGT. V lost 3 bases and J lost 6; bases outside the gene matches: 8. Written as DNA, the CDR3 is TGTGCCAGCAGTTATTCCGGGACTAGCGTGGGCGAGCAGTACTTC. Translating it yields CASSYSGTSVGEQYF.

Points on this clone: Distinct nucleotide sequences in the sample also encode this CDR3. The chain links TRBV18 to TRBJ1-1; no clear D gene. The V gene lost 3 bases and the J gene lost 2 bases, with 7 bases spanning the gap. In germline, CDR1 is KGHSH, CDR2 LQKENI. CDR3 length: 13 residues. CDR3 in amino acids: CASSPQANTEAFF. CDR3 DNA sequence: TGTGCCAGCTCACCGCAGGCAAACACTGAAGCTTTCTTT.

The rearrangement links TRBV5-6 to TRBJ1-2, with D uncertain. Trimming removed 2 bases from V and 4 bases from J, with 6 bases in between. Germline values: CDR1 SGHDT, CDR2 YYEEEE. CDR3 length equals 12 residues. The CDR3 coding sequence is TGTGCCAGCAGCTTTAACGGCTATGGCTACACCTTC. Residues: CASSFNGYGYTF.

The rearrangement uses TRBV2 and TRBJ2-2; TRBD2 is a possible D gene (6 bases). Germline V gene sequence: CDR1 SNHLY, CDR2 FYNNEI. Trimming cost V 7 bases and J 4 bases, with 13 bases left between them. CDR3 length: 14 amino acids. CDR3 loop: CASNPGTGTGELFF. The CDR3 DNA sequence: TGTGCCAGCAACCCAGGGACTGGCACCGGGGAGCTGTTTTTT.